The clone carrying this TCR beta chain was seen a handful of times. Its antigen is unknown. Germline V lookup: CDR1 MGHDK, CDR2 SYGVNS. V lost 1 base to trimming and J lost 5 bases, with 11 bases between them. The CDR3 runs 14 residues. This record comes from a study of regulatory T cells in long-lasting Graves disease. Points from the study as a whole: Among samples with persistent disease, TRBV28, TRBJ1-2 and TRBJ2-5 were favored.

According to the study, TCR beta libraries were built with iRepertoire HTBI primers and CDR3-region Arm-PCR. Study processing details: Across the samples, identification revealed some 59 TRBV and more than 11 TRBJ segments. In TCRdb, the multiplex PCR reads were re-called with MiXCR into one record per CDR3 protein. These V and J calls are TCRdb output, not the study's own analysis. This table has fewer than 400,000 distinct CDR3 sequences, around 20% appearing once. This sample's time point: persistent/refractory GD, antithyroid drugs over 5 years with positive TRAb. From RNA extracted from PBMCs, the TCR library was made. Criteria from the American Thyroid Association guidelines were applied to diagnose Graves' disease. Recruitment took place at an endocrinology department in Xi'an, China.

The sequencing here drew on peripheral blood mononuclear cells (PBMCs), taken when the disease was refractory, from a patient treated with antithyroid drugs. The receptor comes from a female donor with Graves disease. The V call is TRBV25-1, the J call TRBJ2-5; no reliable D call. The CDR3 loop reads CASSESRLWETQYF. The CDR3 bases are TGTGCCAGCAGTGAATCAAGGTTATGGGAGACCCAGTACTTC.